These 11 T cell receptor beta chains originate from one sample sequenced in a study of T cells in Graves' hyperthyroidism and ophthalmopathy. Template material for amplifying TCR beta CDR3 regions consisted of RNA transcripts. The TCR CDR3 first-round RT-PCR relied on the HTBI primer set. TCRdb re-analysed the multiplex PCR reads in MiXCR, keeping a single row per CDR3 protein. The sample lists about 520,000 distinct CDR3 sequences; about 24% were seen once. Input material: blood. The receptors shown here come from a young woman with Graves' ophthalmopathy.

This clonotype was observed at least ten times. The genes are TRBV18 and TRBJ2-5; D possibly uses TRBD1 or TRBD2 (6 bases each). The CDR3 contains 15 residues. The ends were cut back, 2 bases at V and 0 bases at J, with 10 bases in the middle. Germline V gene data show CDR1 as KGHSH and CDR2 as LQKENI. This chain's CDR3 is CASSPKGGNQETQYF. CDR3 sequence (DNA): TGTGCCAGCTCACCAAAGGGGGGCAACCAAGAGACCCAGTACTTC.

This clonotype occurred many times. This chain uses TRBV5-1 with TRBJ1-1; 7 bases are shared with TRBD1. Trimming removed 4 bases from V and 5 bases from J; junction bases left unmatched: 8. CDR3 length: 14 residues. Germline V gene lookup returns CDR1 SGHRS and CDR2 YFSETQ. In nucleotides, the CDR3 is TGCGCCAGCAGCCTAGGGACAGCGGAGACTGAAGCTTTCTTT. It codes for CASSLGTAETEAFF.

The CDR3 nucleotides read TGTGCCATCAGTGAGATGGGGTTACCCGATCAGCCCCAGCATTTT. Encoded protein: CAISEMGLPDQPQHF. The chain couples TRBV10-3 to TRBJ1-5; D is ambiguous. The germline V gene encodes CDR1 ENHRY and CDR2 SYGVKD. The CDR3 runs 15 residues. With 2 bases removed from V and 5 bases from J, the gap between germline ends came to 13 bases.

This clonotype was picked up many times. This chain links TRBV7-8 with TRBJ1-5; D remains unclear. The CDR3 spans 17 residues. Trimming shortened V by 5 bases and J by 3 bases, and 20 bases separated the two germline ends. Per germline, CDR1 SGHVS and CDR2 FQNEAQ. CDR3 loop: CASSEEKDQVPNQPQHF. CDR3 bases: TGTGCCAGCAGCGAAGAAAAAGATCAGGTACCCAATCAGCCCCAGCATTTT.

As concerns this clonotype: The junction shows a germline mismatch at one end, possibly a read error. The chain links TRBV6-5 to TRBJ2-7; 9 bases are shared with TRBD1. The CDR3 has 14 amino acids. Per the germline V gene, CDR1 is MNHEY and CDR2 is SVGAGI. Written as DNA, the CDR3 is TGTGCCAGCAGCTTACAGGGGGCAGCGTACGAGCAGCACTTC. It encodes CASSLQGAAYEQHF.

For this clonotype: A much larger clone differs by one base, so this may be a read error. This rearrangement joins TRBV3-1 to TRBJ1-2, with TRBD1 matching over 8 bases. The CDR3 consists of 17 residues. From germline, CDR1 is LGHDT and CDR2 YNNKEL (reference sequence). The chain's CDR3 is CASSQASGGAGNYGYSF. CDR3 DNA sequence: TGTGCCAGCAGCCAAGCGTCAGGGGGCGCTGGGAACTATGGCTACAGCTTC. Filled out from reference TRBV3-1 and TRBJ1-2, the complete variable domain reads DTAVSQTPKYLVTQMGNDKSIKCEQNLGHDTMYWYKQDSKKFLKIMFSYNNKELIINETVPNRFSPKSPDKAHLNLHINSLELGDSAVYFCASSQASGGAGNYGYSFGSGTRLTVV.

The CDR3 sequence is CASSYSTSRSYEQYF. Written as DNA, the CDR3 is TGTGCCAGCAGTTACTCGACTAGTAGATCCTACGAGCAGTACTTC. The J gene is TRBJ2-7, the V gene TRBV6-2 or TRBV6-3; maybe TRBD2 (6 bases). In germline, CDR1 is MNHEY, CDR2 SVGEGT. This CDR3 is 15 amino acids long. V lost 0 bases, J lost 1 base, and 10 bases lay in between.

A few counts support this clonotype. The CDR3 sequence is CASRKDPAYSGNTIYF. The CDR3 bases are TGTGCCAGCAGGAAAGATCCGGCGTACTCTGGAAACACCATATATTTT. The V and J genes are TRBV6-1 and TRBJ1-3; D gene unclear. This CDR3 has 16 amino acids. Germline V gene data show CDR1 as MNHNS and CDR2 as SASEGT. Trimming took 6 bases from V and 0 from J, leaving 15 bases between them.

This clonotype has a count of ten or more. The V call is TRBV7-9, the J call TRBJ2-4, with TRBD1 matching 7 bases. The CDR3 runs to 16 residues. Germline V gene sequence: CDR1 SEHNR, CDR2 FQNEAQ (reference sequence). J was trimmed by 3 bases and V by 4 bases; bases with no gene match: 9. CDR3 amino acids: CASSSTTGDGKNIQYF. CDR3 nucleotide sequence: TGTGCCAGCAGCTCCACAACAGGGGACGGCAAAAACATTCAGTACTTC. The entire variable domain, with the rest obtained from reference TRBV7-9 and TRBJ2-4, is as follows: DTGVSQNPRHKITKRGQNVTFRCDPISEHNRLYWYRQTLGQGPEFLTYFQNEAQLEKSRLLSDRFSAERPKGSFSTLEIQRTEQGDSAMYLCASSSTTGDGKNIQYFGAGTRLSVL.

V gene TRBV20-1 combines with J gene TRBJ1-1; D is ambiguous. V lost 3 bases and J 0 bases, leaving 11 bases between the germline ends. The CDR3 is 14 residues long. Germline V gene data show CDR1 as DFQATT and CDR2 as SNEGSKA (reference sequence). The CDR3 loop is CSASGSEMNTEAFF. DNA of the CDR3: TGCAGTGCTAGTGGGTCAGAAATGAACACTGAAGCTTTCTTT.

There are a few counts of this clonotype. The rearrangement uses TRBV6-1 and TRBJ1-5, with unresolved D. CDR1 and CDR2 (germline): MNHNS, SASEGT. V was pared by 5 bases and J by 7 bases, with 12 bases between. This CDR3 contains 13 residues. CDR3 region: CASSRDTPQPQHF. The CDR3, as DNA: TGTGCCAGCAGTCGCGACACGCCCCAGCCCCAGCATTTT.